This T cell receptor beta chain was captured in a study of T cells after yellow fever vaccination. Study results and caveats: Contamination by abundant bulk-population clonotypes could be present in FACS-sorted repertoires. On re-exposure, the response was weaker but peaked faster, at day 5 versus 15. The study re-detected most primary-vaccination clones after the booster (around 96% CD4, approximately 88% CD8).

It was through 5'RACE template switching that TCR cDNA was made, with a universal primer site and UMIs added. TCRdb re-analysed the 5' RACE reads in MiXCR, keeping a single row per CDR3 protein. This table has approximately 150,000 distinct CDR3 sequences, 7.7% appearing once. Germline V gene sequence: CDR1 DFQATT, CDR2 SNEGSKA (reference sequence). J lost 6 bases, V lost 6 bases, and 8 bases had no gene match. This CDR3 is 13 amino acids long. Notes on this clonotype: Its antigen is not identified.

The chain uses TRBV20-1 and TRBJ2-3; TRBD2 aligns across 8 bases. This clonotype originated in a man aged 25-45 years who received the YFV17D yellow fever vaccine. Sequenced here: CD4+ T cells sorted from PBMCs, sampled 5 days after the yellow fever booster vaccination. The CDR3 nucleotides read TGCAGTGCCAACCCTAGCGGGTTGGATACGCAGTATTTT. This gives the protein CSANPSGLDTQYF.